This T cell receptor (beta chain) stems from a study of tumor and adjacent non-tumor tissue in lung cancer. Three rounds of nested PCR, following a modified ARM-PCR protocol, produced the TCRbeta library. TCRdb ran MiXCR on the multiplex PCR reads and lists one entry per CDR3 protein. Of about 200,000 distinct CDR3 sequences listed, around 71% are singletons. This clonotype has only one observation. Its antigen remains unidentified. An end of the junction differs from the germline gene, which may be a read error. Study-wide results and caveats: Tumor TCR diversity, when higher, was linked to shorter survival. Compared with tumor, normal lung showed significantly lower TCR diversity. Tumor repertoires had a smaller top 100 clone share than normal lung.

CDR1 is SGHNT and CDR2 is YENEEA in the germline V gene. The CDR3 is 16 amino acids. This sample's RNA came from whole unsorted tissue. Donors were chemotherapy-naive, newly diagnosed lung cancer surgical patients in China, August–late 2014. This chain links TRBV11-3 with TRBJ2-6; TRBD2 aligns across 8 bases. The clonotype was recovered from a man in his 60s with non-small cell lung cancer. The sample consisted of lung tumor tissue. The CDR3 DNA follows: TGTGCCAGGGGCTCTAGCGGGCTATCTGGGGCCAACGTCCTGACGTTC. Residues: CARGSSGLSGANVLTF.